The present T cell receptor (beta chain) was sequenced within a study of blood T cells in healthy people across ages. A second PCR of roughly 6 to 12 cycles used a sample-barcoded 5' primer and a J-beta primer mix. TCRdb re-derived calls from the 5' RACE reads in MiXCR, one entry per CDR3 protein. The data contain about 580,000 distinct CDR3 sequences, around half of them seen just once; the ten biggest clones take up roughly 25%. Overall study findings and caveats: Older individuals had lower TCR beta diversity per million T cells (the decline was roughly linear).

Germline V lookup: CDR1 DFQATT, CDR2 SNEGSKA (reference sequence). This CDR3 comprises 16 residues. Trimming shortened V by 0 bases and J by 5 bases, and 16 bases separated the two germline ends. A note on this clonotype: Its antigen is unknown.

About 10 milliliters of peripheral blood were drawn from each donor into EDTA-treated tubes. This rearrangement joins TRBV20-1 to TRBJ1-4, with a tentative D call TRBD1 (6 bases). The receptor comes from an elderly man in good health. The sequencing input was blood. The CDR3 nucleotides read TGCAGTGCTAGAGATCCCCAGGGGAGGGGGAATGAAAAACTGTTTTTT. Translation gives CSARDPQGRGNEKLFF.